The clone carrying this T cell receptor beta chain was picked up a small number of times. This beta chain came through as a stray read in a library set up for alpha chains, and its size says little. The record originates from a study of spatial heterogeneity in lung cancer. Study summary: Alpha-chain sequences were consistently detected less often than beta-chain sequences.

TCRdb reanalysed the 5' RACE reads using MiXCR and keeps one entry per CDR3 protein. The repertoire holds some 7,500 distinct CDR3 sequences, with over 7.5% as singletons. The CDR3 loop spans 13 amino acids. V lost 1 base, J lost 3 bases, and 5 bases lay in between. The germline V gene has CDR1 SGHAT and CDR2 FQNNGV. Time point indicated: sample taken at primary tumor resection. Whole RNA, which was extracted from tumor, nontumor lung tissue or frozen PBMC, was sequenced without any cell sorting. Some 72 TRACERx patients with early, untreated non-small cell lung cancer donated samples. This TCR derives from a male donor with early-stage non-small cell lung cancer. Specimen: PBMCs, collected at surgery. The chain uses TRBV11-2 and TRBJ2-3; no clear D gene. Here the CDR3 DNA reads TGTGCCAGCAGCTTAGTGATGACAGATACGCAGTATTTT. Translation: CASSLVMTDTQYF. Full variable domain (rest looked up from reference TRBV11-2 and TRBJ2-3): EAGVAQSPRYKIIEKRQSVAFWCNPISGHATLYWYQQILGQGPKLLIQFQNNGVVDDSQLPKDRFSAERLKGVDSTLKIQPAKLEDSAVYLCASSLVMTDTQYFGPGTRLTVL.